Below are 29 T cell receptor beta chains sequenced from a single sample in a study of cytomegalovirus exposure and HLA in healthy donors. Both 60 Vbeta primers and 13 Jbeta primers went into the PCR. Produced via immunoSEQ multiplex PCR; TCRdb's table is partial and in-frame only. This table has over 150,000 clones, approximately 70% appearing once. The material sequenced was PBMCs. All receptors come from a woman between 18 and 29 years old in good health and CMV-seropositive.

Comments on this clone: One end of the junction varies from germline; a read error may be responsible. The J gene is TRBJ2-2, the V gene TRBV7-9; 9 bases match TRBD1. The CDR3 has 17 amino acids. The germline CDR1 and CDR2 sequences are SEHNR and FQNEAQ (reference sequence). The CDR3 DNA sequence: TGTTCCAGCAGCTTAAGGGAAAGGACAGGGGACATCGGGGAGCTGTTTTTT. It codes for CSSSLRERTGDIGELFF.

CDR3 region: CASSDSGGAYNEQFF. Here the CDR3 DNA reads TGTGCCAGCAGTGACTCGGGGGGGGCCTACAATGAGCAGTTCTTC. The V gene is TRBV6-4, the J gene TRBJ2-1, with 7 nucleotides matching TRBD2. J gave up 2 bases and V 0 bases, and 1 base lay outside the gene matches. The CDR3 length is 15 residues. Germline CDR1 MRHNA, CDR2 SNTAGT.

The chain links TRBV4-3 to TRBJ2-1; 7 nucleotides agree with TRBD2. The V and J ends lost 4 bases and 9 bases, in that order; junction bases with no gene match: 9. The CDR3 runs 14 residues. Germline loops: CDR1 LGHNA, CDR2 YSLEER. The CDR3 loop is CASSLRAGVGEQFF. Here the CDR3 DNA reads TGCGCCAGCAGCCTCAGGGCGGGGGTTGGTGAGCAGTTCTTC.

The genes are TRBV10-3 and TRBJ2-1; TRBD1 is a possible D gene (5 bases). Germline CDR1 reads ENHRY; CDR2 reads SYGVKD. V gave up 4 bases and J gave up 3 bases, with 22 bases separating them. The CDR3 extends over 18 amino acids. The CDR3 region is CAISATPLGVGSYNEQFF. For the CDR3, the DNA is TGTGCCATCAGTGCGACTCCCCTAGGGGTTGGTAGCTACAATGAGCAGTTCTTC.

The genes are TRBV19 and TRBJ2-1; a weak D match, TRBD1 (5 bases). CDR1 is LNHDA, CDR2 SQIVND, per germline (reference sequence). V dropped 6 bases and J dropped 9 bases, with 24 bases sitting between them. The CDR3 covers 16 residues. The CDR3 nucleotides read TGTGCCAGTAGCCTTCTCACGACCCTATTTACAGGTGAGCAGTTCTTC. Its protein is CASSLLTTLFTGEQFF.

The gene calls are TRBV4-2 and TRBJ1-2; D possibly corresponds to TRBD1 (6 bases). Deletions cut 5 bases from V and 8 bases from J, with 12 bases between. Germline CDR1 LGHNA, CDR2 YNFKEQ. This CDR3 is built from 12 residues. The CDR3 loop reads CASSGLGGGYTF. CDR3 bases: TGTGCCAGCAGCGGGTTAGGGGGAGGCTACACCTTC.

The J gene is TRBJ2-2, the V gene TRBV11-2; the D is unclear. The germline V and J ends were trimmed by 0 bases and 8 bases, with 13 bases remaining between them. CDR3 length: 15 residues. Per germline, CDR1 SGHAT and CDR2 FQNNGV. CDR3 amino acids: CASSLEPHIWGELFF. CDR3 DNA: TGTGCCAGCAGCTTAGAGCCTCACATTTGGGGGGAGCTGTTTTTT.

The genes are TRBV4-1 and TRBJ2-7; 12 nucleotides line up with TRBD2. This CDR3 comprises 15 residues. With 3 bases clipped from V and 4 bases from J, the junction kept 4 bases outside the gene matches. CDR1 is MGHRA, CDR2 YSYEKL, per germline. CDR3 nucleotides: TGCGCCAGCAGCCAGCCCACTAGCGGGAGGTACGAGCAGTACTTC. Its translation is CASSQPTSGRYEQYF.

V and J are TRBV27 and TRBJ2-3, with D maybe TRBD1 (6 bases). The CDR3 is made up of 14 amino acids. V was trimmed by 2 bases and J by 10 bases, leaving 16 bases between them. The germline gives CDR1 MNHEY, CDR2 SMNVEV (reference sequence). The CDR3 bases are TGTGCCAGCAGTTTAGCACCAGGGGAATGGTCGCAGTATTTT. The encoded protein is CASSLAPGEWSQYF.

The chain carries TRBV6-5 and TRBJ1-2; D is unclear. Per the germline V gene, CDR1 is MNHEY and CDR2 is SVGAGI. V was cut by 11 bases and J by 0 bases, with 10 bases left in between. The CDR3 has 12 amino acids. DNA for the CDR3: TGTGCCGCGGGTACCCCTAACTATGGCTACACCTTC. This encodes CAAGTPNYGYTF.

The table lists this clone with a few counts. The V and J genes are TRBV4-2 and TRBJ2-7; 8 bases line up with TRBD1. From germline, CDR1 is LGHNA and CDR2 YNFKEQ. V was pared by 2 bases and J by 3 bases, with 9 bases of the junction left unmatched. The CDR3 totals 16 residues. The CDR3, as DNA: TGTGCCAGCAGCCAATTTACAGGGGGAAGTGGCTACGAGCAGTACTTC. Amino acid sequence: CASSQFTGGSGYEQYF.

The V call is TRBV7-8, the J call TRBJ1-2, with 7 bases fitting TRBD1. The length of the CDR3 is 14 residues. Germline CDR1 SGHVS, CDR2 FQNEAQ. J gave up 3 bases and V 5 bases, and 6 bases lay outside the gene matches. The CDR3 DNA reads TGTGCCAGCAGCAATCCTGGGACAGACTATGGCTACACCTTC. Its translation is CASSNPGTDYGYTF.

V usage is TRBV5-1 and J usage is TRBJ1-1; TRBD1 agrees at 9 bases. The CDR3 covers 15 residues. The germline V gene encodes CDR1 SGHRS and CDR2 YFSETQ. The trim removed 3 bases at V and 4 bases at J, leaving 7 bases unmatched. CDR3 residues: CASSSLTGGLTEAFF. CDR3 nucleotides: TGCGCCAGCAGCTCTCTCACAGGGGGCCTCACTGAAGCTTTCTTT.

There are a few counts of this clone. The gene calls are TRBV9 and TRBJ1-2; tentatively, D is TRBD1 (5 bases). From germline, CDR1 is SGDLS and CDR2 YYNGEE. V was clipped by 4 bases and J by 6 bases, with 22 bases between them. The length of the CDR3 is 16 residues. CDR3 sequence reads: CASSPPRTSGLDGYTF. The CDR3 DNA is TGTGCCAGCAGCCCGCCCCGGACATCCGGGCTCGATGGCTACACCTTC. Full variable domain (rest looked up from reference TRBV9 and TRBJ1-2): DSGVTQTPKHLITATGQRVTLRCSPRSGDLSVYWYQQSLDQGLQFLIQYYNGEERAKGNILERFSAQQFPDLHSELNLSSLELGDSALYFCASSPPRTSGLDGYTFGSGTRLTVV.

The chain couples TRBV5-5 to TRBJ1-4; no firm D call. The CDR3 loop spans 17 amino acids. Germline CDR1 is SGHKS and CDR2 is YYEKEE (reference sequence). The germline V and J ends were trimmed by 2 bases and 3 bases, with 17 bases remaining between them. CDR3 coding DNA: TGTGCCAGCAGCTTCCAAGTCCTCCCCGCGGCTAATGAAAAACTGTTTTTT. It specifies CASSFQVLPAANEKLFF.

This clone was found a few times. This chain connects TRBV14 to TRBJ2-7, with unresolved D. Germline CDR1 is SGHDN and CDR2 is FVKESK. The CDR3 is 14 amino acids. V lost 0 bases and J lost 3, with 9 bases in between. CDR3 sequence reads: CASSQDGPYYEQYF. In nucleotides, the CDR3 is TGTGCCAGCAGCCAAGATGGGCCCTACTACGAGCAGTACTTC.

V gene TRBV10-2 combines with J gene TRBJ2-3; no definite D call. The V and J ends lost 6 bases and 0 bases respectively, with 10 bases between them. Germline lookup yields CDR1 WSHSY and CDR2 SAAADI. The CDR3 spans 14 residues. CDR3 sequence: CASRLQPSTDTQYF. The DNA of the CDR3 is TGCGCCAGCAGACTGCAACCTAGCACAGATACGCAGTATTTT.

This chain joins TRBV10-1 and TRBJ2-7, with D perhaps TRBD2 (5 bases). Trimming removed 9 bases from V and 0 bases from J, with 27 bases in between. This CDR3 contains 18 residues. Per germline, CDR1 WNHNN and CDR2 SYGVQD (reference sequence). This CDR3 is CAREEKTRRQTPSYEQYF. The CDR3, as DNA: TGCGCCAGGGAGGAGAAGACGCGAAGACAAACTCCCTCCTACGAGCAGTACTTC.

This chain links TRBV27 with TRBJ1-1; TRBD1 matches 8 bases. The V gene's germline CDR1 is MNHEY and CDR2 SMNVEV (reference sequence). After removal of 4 bases from V and 2 bases from J, the junction contained 9 bases not matched to a gene. This CDR3 has 16 amino acids. CDR3 protein: CASSSPSDRDNTEAFF. The CDR3 region has the DNA TGTGCCAGCAGTTCCCCATCGGACAGGGATAACACTGAAGCTTTCTTT.

This chain joins TRBV6-5 and TRBJ1-5, with 9 bases aligning to TRBD1. Germline CDR1 MNHEY, CDR2 SVGAGI. The CDR3 is made up of 15 amino acids. V was clipped by 6 bases and J by 7 bases; unmatched bases: 10. This CDR3 reads CASSRTGEKGQPQHF. The CDR3 coding sequence is TGTGCCAGCAGCCGGACAGGGGAGAAGGGACAGCCCCAGCATTTT.

As regards this clone: Other nucleotide sequences in the sample specify the same CDR3. The chain is built from TRBV11-1 and TRBJ2-2, with D possibly matching TRBD1 (6 bases). The V end lost 1 base, the J end lost 9 bases, and 9 bases lay between the germline ends. Per germline, CDR1 SGHAT and CDR2 FQDESV (reference sequence). The CDR3 covers 13 residues. Here the CDR3 reads CASSLDTGRELFF. CDR3 sequence (DNA): TGTGCCAGCAGCTTAGACACAGGGCGGGAGCTGTTTTTT.

The chain joins TRBV30 to TRBJ1-5, with D possibly TRBD1 on 6 matching bases. The germline V and J ends were trimmed by 2 bases and 5 bases, with 10 bases remaining between them. Germline V gives CDR1 GTSNPN, CDR2 SVGIG (reference sequence). CDR3 size: 13 residues. The CDR3 nucleotides read TGTGCCTGGAGTTCAGGGGCGGATCAGCCCCAGCATTTT. It translates to CAWSSGADQPQHF.

The CDR3 DNA sequence: TGTGCCAGCAGCCCTCGACTAGCGGGGGGCATTCAGACCCAGTACTTC. This encodes CASSPRLAGGIQTQYF. The rearrangement links TRBV7-2 to TRBJ2-5, with 13 bases matching TRBD2. CDR3 size: 16 residues. Germline V CDR1 and CDR2: SGHTA, FQGNSA. V lost 5 bases, J lost 6 bases, and 9 bases stayed unmatched.

The chain recombines TRBV7-3 with TRBJ1-2; maybe TRBD1 (6 bases). The CDR3 consists of 15 residues. Germline V lookup: CDR1 SGHTA, CDR2 FQGTGA. Trimming pared 3 bases from V and 1 base from J, leaving 12 bases between. In DNA form, the CDR3 reads TGTGCCAGCAGCTTTCTGGGGGCGATTAACTATGGCTACACCTTC. Amino acids: CASSFLGAINYGYTF.

The genes are TRBV29-1 and TRBJ2-2; maybe TRBD1 (6 bases). This CDR3 comprises 13 residues. The germline CDR1 and CDR2 sequences are SQVTM and ANQGSEA. Trimming stripped 6 bases from V and 6 bases from J, with 14 bases between. The CDR3 sequence: CSVLGQFSGELFF. The CDR3 DNA sequence: TGCAGCGTGCTCGGACAGTTTTCCGGGGAGCTGTTTTTT.

This chain links TRBV2 with TRBJ1-4, with a tentative D call TRBD1 (6 bases). There are 18 residues in the CDR3. Germline V CDR1 and CDR2: SNHLY, FYNNEI. Trimming removed 7 bases from V and 0 bases from J, with 21 bases in between. The CDR3, as DNA: TGTGCCAGCAATACAGGGCGCTTTGTGACTTCAACTAATGAAAAACTGTTTTTT. It specifies CASNTGRFVTSTNEKLFF.

The chain couples TRBV19 to TRBJ2-1, with 7 bases fitting TRBD2. Germline values: CDR1 LNHDA, CDR2 SQIVND (reference sequence). V lost 7 bases to trimming and J lost 1 base; unmatched junction nucleotides: 7. CDR3 length: 15 residues. CDR3 sequence: CASTLIAGSYNEQFF. CDR3 coding DNA: TGTGCCAGTACCCTAATAGCGGGTTCCTACAATGAGCAGTTCTTC.

The chain links TRBV11-1 to TRBJ1-1, with a weak D call TRBD1 (6 bases). Germline-derived CDR1 and CDR2 are SGHAT and FQDESV (reference sequence). The CDR3 extends over 15 amino acids. Trimming shortened V by 5 bases and J by 1 base, and 14 bases separated the two germline ends. The CDR3 DNA reads TGTGCCAGCAGCAGAGGGACACTTTCGAACACTGAAGCTTTCTTT. Amino acids: CASSRGTLSNTEAFF.

This chain connects TRBV6-1 to TRBJ2-1, with 10 nucleotides matching TRBD1. J gave up 8 bases and V 4 bases, and 8 bases lay outside the gene matches. The germline CDR1 and CDR2 sequences are MNHNS and SASEGT. The CDR3 spans 15 residues. This chain's CDR3 is CASSGRDRGGDEQFF. CDR3 DNA: TGTGCCAGCAGTGGCCGGGACAGGGGCGGCGATGAGCAGTTCTTC.